The T cell receptor beta chain described here comes from a study of T cells after yellow fever vaccination. The authors made TCR cDNA by 5'RACE template switching, adding a universal primer site and UMIs. Each CDR3 protein gets one entry after TCRdb re-called the 5' RACE reads with MiXCR. The sample shows about 550,000 distinct CDR3 sequences, roughly 19% of them seen only once. A few counts support this clonotype. What it binds is not known. General study results and limits: Clonotypes found in both CD4 and CD8 compartments made up a small share. Abundant clonotypes from the bulk population could contaminate FACS-sorted repertoires.

The CDR3 has 14 amino acids. The germline V gene encodes CDR1 SGHVS and CDR2 FQNEAQ. The V gene lost 2 bases and the J gene lost 7 bases, with 12 bases spanning the gap. This sample comprised PBMCs, obtained 15 days after the yellow fever booster vaccination. The receptor was isolated from a man in his thirties or forties who received the YFV17D yellow fever vaccine. The chain couples TRBV7-8 to TRBJ2-1; D gene ambiguous. CDR3 coding DNA: TGTGCCAGCAGCTTAAACGGCGGATTGAATGAGCAGTTCTTC. Protein: CASSLNGGLNEQFF.